The clone carrying this TCR beta chain was seen more than once but under ten times. Its cognate antigen is unknown. The study drew its donors from healthy HIV-negative adults without recent acute infections or vaccinations. The data derive from a study of shared clonotypes between healthy human individuals. About the study: Each donor's CD8 memory used one plate, CD8 naive two, each CD4 subset three.

Regarding the study as a whole: Measured sharing among donors was expected to vary with sequencing depth.

CDR1 SGHDN and CDR2 FVKESK come from the germline V gene. Trimming at V came to 4 bases and at J to 5 bases, leaving 15 bases not matched to a gene. This CDR3 contains 17 residues. Source study methods: ImmunoSEQ supplied junction-only sequences lacking quality scores, so filtering was different. Generated by immunoSEQ multiplex PCR, the TCRdb table keeps only in-frame clones and is missing some. That table is the source of V, J and clone size, and D and trimming were worked out from the DNA. The table has some 660,000 clones, roughly 72% seen once. The chain combines TRBV14 with TRBJ2-3, with 7 bases aligning to TRBD2. This receptor was taken from a woman aged 25-40 years in good health. Input material: memory CD4+ T cells sorted from blood. The subset: CD45RA-negative fraction. The CDR3 bases are TGTGCCAGCAGCCGAACGACCGGGACCCCGGGAGGAGATACGCAGTATTTT. This translates into CASSRTTGTPGGDTQYF.